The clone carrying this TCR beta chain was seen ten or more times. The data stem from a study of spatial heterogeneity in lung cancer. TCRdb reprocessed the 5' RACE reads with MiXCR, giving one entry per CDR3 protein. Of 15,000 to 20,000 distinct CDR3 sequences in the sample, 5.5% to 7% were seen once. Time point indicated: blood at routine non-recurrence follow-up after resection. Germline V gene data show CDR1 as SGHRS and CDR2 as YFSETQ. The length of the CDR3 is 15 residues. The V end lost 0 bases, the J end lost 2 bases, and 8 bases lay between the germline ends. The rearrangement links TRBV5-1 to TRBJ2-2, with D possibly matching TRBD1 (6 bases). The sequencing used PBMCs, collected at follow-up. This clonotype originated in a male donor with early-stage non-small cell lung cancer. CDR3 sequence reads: CASSLAGENTGELFF. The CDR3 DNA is TGCGCCAGCAGCTTGGCAGGGGAAAACACCGGGGAGCTGTTTTTT. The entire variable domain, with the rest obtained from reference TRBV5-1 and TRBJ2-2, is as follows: KAGVTQTPRYLIKTRGQQVTLSCSPISGHRSVSWYQQTPGQGLQFLFEYFSETQRNKGNFPGRFSGRQFSNSRSEMNVSTLELGDSALYLCASSLAGENTGELFFGEGSRLTVL.